The present TCR beta chain was sequenced within a study of cytomegalovirus exposure and HLA in healthy donors. General observations from the study: Reports indicate that TCR beta sequences accurately predicted the HLA-A and HLA-B alleles of most subjects. Whilst most TCR sequences proved rare, a subset of public TCRs occurred across many donors.

Note on this clone: Its specificity is unknown.

Vbeta (60) and Jbeta (13) primers were used in the PCR. Sequencing was performed with immunoSEQ multiplex PCR; in TCRdb, only in-frame clones are kept and a portion is missing. The sample has roughly 96,000 clones; roughly 74% are singletons. This CDR3 region has 16 residues. Trimming cost V 1 base and J 2 bases; bases outside gene matches: 4. Per germline, CDR1 SQVTM and CDR2 ANQGSEA. Sequenced input: PBMCs. The TCR comes from a female donor in good health and CMV-seropositive. This chain uses TRBV29-1 with TRBJ2-1; 11 bases align to TRBD2. The CDR3 nucleotides read TGCAGCGTTGAAGGGTTAGCGGGAGGGCCCTACAATGAGCAGTTCTTC. Protein product: CSVEGLAGGPYNEQFF.